The 30 T cell receptor beta chains below all came from one sample that was sequenced in a study of PD-1 blockade in classical Hodgkin lymphoma. TCRdb's table, derived via immunoSEQ multiplex PCR, lists solely in-frame clones and lacks some. The repertoire holds about 94,000 clones, with about 91% as singletons. All patients experienced relapse after autologous stem cell transplantation, and brentuximab vedotin exposure was variable. The sequencing here drew on peripheral blood mononuclear cells (PBMCs), taken before the second cycle of nivolumab. All receptors come from a human donor with classical Hodgkin lymphoma.

The chain couples TRBV6-1 to TRBJ2-2, with TRBD2 identical over 10 bases. Germline assignment: CDR1 MNHNS and CDR2 SASEGT. The CDR3 has 16 residues. V shed 2 bases and J 6 bases; nucleotides not matched to a gene: 6. The CDR3 sequence is CASSELVAGGPGELFF. Written as DNA, the CDR3 is TGTGCCAGCAGTGAATTGGTAGCGGGGGGTCCCGGGGAGCTGTTTTTT.

The chain employs TRBV7-9 and TRBJ1-4; 7 nucleotides match TRBD1. After removal of 5 bases from V and 0 bases from J, the junction contained 6 bases not matched to a gene. The CDR3 is made up of 16 amino acids. From germline, CDR1 is SEHNR and CDR2 FQNEAQ (reference sequence). The CDR3 DNA is TGTGCCAGCAGCACCACCGACAGGGCAACTAATGAAAAACTGTTTTTT. It specifies CASSTTDRATNEKLFF.

The J gene is TRBJ1-3, the V gene TRBV6-1; no definite D call. Per the germline V gene, CDR1 is MNHNS and CDR2 is SASEGT. V was cut by 4 bases and J by 0 bases, with 7 bases left in between. The CDR3 contains 14 residues. This chain's CDR3 is CASSVSLSGNTIYF. The CDR3 DNA is TGTGCCAGCAGTGTGAGCCTCTCTGGAAACACCATATATTTT.

The CDR3 nucleotides read TGCGCCAGCAGTGAGGGTTCTAGCGGGAGTAGCACAGATACGCAGTATTTT. As protein: CASSEGSSGSSTDTQYF. V and J are TRBV10-2 and TRBJ2-3, with 10 bases identical to TRBD2. The CDR3 is made up of 17 amino acids. J gave up 0 bases and V 2 bases, and 5 bases lay outside the gene matches. Looked up from germline, CDR1 is WSHSY and CDR2 is SAAADI.

V usage is TRBV28 and J usage is TRBJ2-7; D remains unclear. V was clipped by 9 bases and J by 0 bases, with 12 bases between them. Germline V gene data show CDR1 as MDHEN and CDR2 as SYDVKM. The CDR3 extends over 13 amino acids. The CDR3 DNA sequence: TGTGCCAGTATGGACCACGACTCCTACGAGCAGTACTTC. Its protein is CASMDHDSYEQYF.

This clone was seen more than once but under ten times. The chain combines TRBV10-3 with TRBJ2-3; 7 bases are shared with TRBD1. There are 18 residues in the CDR3. CDR1 is ENHRY and CDR2 is SYGVKD in the germline V gene. With 0 bases clipped from V and 0 bases from J, the junction kept 9 bases outside the gene matches. The CDR3 loop reads CAISESGQKISSTDTQYF. The CDR3 DNA is TGTGCCATCAGTGAGTCGGGACAGAAAATTTCTAGCACAGATACGCAGTATTTT.

This clone was counted once. The V and J genes are TRBV18 and TRBJ2-2; 7 nucleotides agree with TRBD1. The length of the CDR3 is 16 residues. V shed 2 bases, J shed 7 bases, and the junction held 10 bases outside the gene matches. Per the germline V gene, CDR1 is KGHSH and CDR2 is LQKENI. The DNA for the CDR3 is TGTGCCAGCTCACCAACCGGGACAGTTAGAATCGGGGAGCTGTTTTTT. Encoded protein: CASSPTGTVRIGELFF.

The chain is built from TRBV5-5 and TRBJ2-7; 13 nucleotides line up with TRBD2. CDR1 SGHKS and CDR2 YYEKEE come from the germline V gene (reference sequence). There are 14 residues in the CDR3. V shed 5 bases and J 5 bases; nucleotides not matched to a gene: 4. For the CDR3, the DNA is TGTGCCAGCAGGGGGACTAGCGGGACCCACGAGCAGTACTTC. As protein: CASRGTSGTHEQYF.

In this sample, this clone turned up once. The chain employs TRBV5-4 and TRBJ2-2, with D tentatively TRBD2 (5 bases). V lost 4 bases and J 7 bases, leaving 11 bases between the germline ends. The CDR3 runs to 13 residues. Germline V lookup: CDR1 SGHNT, CDR2 YYREEE (reference sequence). In DNA, the CDR3 is TGTGCCAGCAGCCCCGGACTGGGCGGGGAGCTGTTTTTT. This gives the protein CASSPGLGGELFF.

The rearrangement joins TRBV19 to TRBJ1-5; D is unclear. CDR1 and CDR2 from the germline V gene are LNHDA and SQIVND (reference sequence). V was trimmed by 4 bases and J by 1 base, leaving 8 bases between them. This CDR3 spans 14 amino acids. The CDR3 DNA reads as TGTGCCAGTAGTACGCCGGAAAGCAATCAGCCCCAGCATTTT. The encoded protein is CASSTPESNQPQHF.

This chain joins TRBV7-3 and TRBJ2-1; TRBD2 matches 13 bases. The CDR3 covers 19 residues. V shed 5 bases, J shed 7 bases, and the junction held 17 bases outside the gene matches. CDR1 is SGHTA, CDR2 FQGTGA, per germline. CDR3 protein: CASSQQGTTSGRARNEQFF. The DNA of the CDR3 is TGTGCCAGCAGCCAGCAGGGGACTACTAGCGGGAGGGCCAGAAATGAGCAGTTCTTC.

The chain is built from TRBV4-2 and TRBJ1-1; tentatively, D is TRBD1 (6 bases). Germline CDR1 and CDR2: LGHNA and YNFKEQ. This CDR3 has 14 residues. Deletions cut 3 bases from V and 6 bases from J, with 14 bases between. The CDR3 is CASSHTGPYAEAFF. For the CDR3, the DNA is TGTGCCAGCAGCCACACAGGGCCTTACGCTGAAGCTTTCTTT.

This rearrangement joins TRBV11-3 to TRBJ2-1; 13 bases align to TRBD2. CDR3 length: 17 residues. CDR1 and CDR2 (germline): SGHNT, YENEEA. The trim removed 3 bases at V and 7 bases at J, leaving 9 bases unmatched. CDR3 DNA: TGTGCCAGCAGCTTGGACACACTAGCGGGGGGGCTAAATGAGCAGTTCTTC. It translates to CASSLDTLAGGLNEQFF.

The V and J genes are TRBV28 and TRBJ2-5; weak D call: TRBD2 (5 bases). Trimming pared 7 bases from V and 2 bases from J, leaving 11 bases between. CDR3 length: 13 residues. Per germline, CDR1 MDHEN and CDR2 SYDVKM. The CDR3 bases are TGTGCCAGCAAATGGCGGACTCAAGAGACCCAGTACTTC. Residues: CASKWRTQETQYF.

This chain connects TRBV27 to TRBJ2-3; 7 nucleotides line up with TRBD1. The germline CDR1 and CDR2 sequences are MNHEY and SMNVEV (reference sequence). The V and J ends lost 3 bases and 5 bases, in that order; junction bases with no gene match: 5. The CDR3 has 14 amino acids. This chain's CDR3 is CASSFAAGGDTQYF. The CDR3 DNA follows: TGTGCCAGCAGTTTCGCAGCAGGGGGAGATACGCAGTATTTT.

The chain recombines TRBV10-3 with TRBJ2-3; D uncertain. V was cut by 2 bases and J by 3 bases, with 12 bases left in between. The CDR3 has 15 amino acids. Per germline, CDR1 ENHRY and CDR2 SYGVKD. The CDR3, as DNA: TGTGCCATCAGTGAGGAGTTTAAAGCGACAGATACGCAGTATTTT. Its translation is CAISEEFKATDTQYF.

This clone was observed a few times. The chain is built from TRBV30 and TRBJ2-7; tentative D call: TRBD1 (7 bases). From germline, CDR1 is GTSNPN and CDR2 SVGIG (reference sequence). CDR3 length equals 14 residues. The V and J ends lost 3 bases and 3 bases respectively, with 15 bases between them. The CDR3 nucleotides are TGTGCCTGGAGCAGGGGGGCGGGGAGCTACGAGCAGTACTTC. Translation gives CAWSRGAGSYEQYF.

V usage is TRBV7-2 and J usage is TRBJ2-6; tentative D call: TRBD1 (6 bases). V dropped 5 bases and J dropped 13 bases, with 18 bases sitting between them. The CDR3 is 14 residues long. The germline CDR1 and CDR2 sequences are SGHTA and FQGNSA. The DNA for the CDR3 is TGTGCCAGCAGCGGCAGGGGACCCCCTAAGGTCCTGACTTTC. It is translated as CASSGRGPPKVLTF.

The CDR3 DNA follows: TGTGCCACCAGCAGAGATACCCGGGGAAAGCAAAATTCCTACGAGCAGTACTTC. Its translation is CATSRDTRGKQNSYEQYF. This chain links TRBV15 with TRBJ2-7, with a tentative D call TRBD2 (5 bases). CDR1 and CDR2 from the germline V gene are LNHNV and YYDKDF (reference sequence). Trimming took 0 bases from V and 1 from J, leaving 19 bases between them. The CDR3 spans 18 residues.

This chain joins TRBV9 and TRBJ2-5, with 10 positions matching TRBD1. The CDR3 has 18 amino acids. Germline V gives CDR1 SGDLS, CDR2 YYNGEE. J was trimmed by 7 bases and V by 3 bases; bases with no gene match: 18. The CDR3 loop reads CASSDRQGAPSYPGTQYF. For the CDR3, the DNA is TGTGCCAGCAGCGACCGACAGGGGGCGCCTTCCTATCCAGGGACCCAGTACTTC.

CDR3 DNA: TGTGCCAGCAGTTTTCTCCAACAGGGGGAAGCTTTCTTT. Its translation: CASSFLQQGEAFF. The chain carries TRBV27 and TRBJ1-1; 7 bases align to TRBD1. The length of the CDR3 is 13 residues. The V and J ends lost 3 bases and 8 bases, in that order; junction bases with no gene match: 6. Germline lookup yields CDR1 MNHEY and CDR2 SMNVEV (reference sequence).

This rearrangement joins TRBV27 to TRBJ2-3; D unclear. V gave up 10 bases and J gave up 6 bases, with 11 bases separating them. Germline-derived CDR1 and CDR2 are MNHEY and SMNVEV (reference sequence). The CDR3 totals 11 residues. CDR3 residues: CATKHWDTQYF. CDR3 nucleotide sequence: TGTGCCACGAAGCATTGGGATACGCAGTATTTT.

The chain combines TRBV21-1 with TRBJ1-5; the table's D call, TRBD1, was not checked against the DNA. TRBV21-1 counts as a pseudogene. This CDR3 has 14 amino acids. The CDR3 DNA reads TGTGCCAGCAGCAACGGGACAGTGAATCAGCCCCAGCATTTT. It translates to CASSNGTVNQPQHF.

This clone was detected once. The chain is built from TRBV27 and TRBJ2-6, with D perhaps matching TRBD2 (5 bases). The CDR3 has 16 amino acids. Trimming pared 2 bases from V and 0 bases from J, leaving 8 bases between. Germline values: CDR1 MNHEY, CDR2 SMNVEV (reference sequence). The CDR3 bases are TGTGCCAGCAGTTTACTTGGGAGCTCTGGGGCCAACGTCCTGACTTTC. It is translated as CASSLLGSSGANVLTF.

The chain combines TRBV28 with TRBJ2-7; D not certain. V shed 7 bases and J shed 2 bases, with 12 bases lying between them. The CDR3 spans 13 residues. Germline V lookup: CDR1 MDHEN, CDR2 SYDVKM. The chain's CDR3 is CASTRTGTYEQYF. CDR3 nucleotides: TGTGCCAGCACCCGGACCGGTACCTACGAGCAGTACTTC.

This clone was detected only a few times. The genes are TRBV19 and TRBJ2-6, with 7 positions matching TRBD1. The CDR3 sequence is 15 residues long. V was clipped by 5 bases and J by 4 bases; unmatched bases: 5. Germline loops: CDR1 LNHDA, CDR2 SQIVND (reference sequence). The CDR3 spells CASSSTGAGANVLTF. For the CDR3, the DNA is TGTGCCAGTAGTTCTACAGGGGCAGGGGCCAACGTCCTGACTTTC.

V and J are TRBV5-1 and TRBJ1-2; D is unresolved. In germline, CDR1 is SGHRS, CDR2 YFSETQ. V was shortened by 0 bases and J by 2 bases, with 5 bases between the two germline ends. The length of the CDR3 is 13 residues. CDR3 DNA: TGCGCCAGCAGCTTGGACAAGAACTATGGCTACACCTTC. Residues: CASSLDKNYGYTF.

This chain connects TRBV28 to TRBJ2-5; 8 nucleotides line up with TRBD1. CDR1 is MDHEN, CDR2 SYDVKM, per germline. The CDR3 is 16 residues long. V trimming: 5 bases; J trimming: 4 bases; junction bases outside the gene matches: 12. This CDR3 is CASSPRPDRGRETQYF. The DNA of the CDR3 is TGTGCCAGCAGTCCGAGACCCGACAGGGGACGAGAGACCCAGTACTTC.

The chain employs TRBV11-2 and TRBJ2-1; 14 bases are shared with TRBD2. Germline V gene sequence: CDR1 SGHAT, CDR2 FQNNGV. This CDR3 has 17 amino acids. Losses at the gene ends were 2 bases for V and 7 bases for J; bases not matched to a gene: 7. CDR3 in amino acids: CASSLLGLAGVRNEQFF. CDR3 nucleotides: TGTGCCAGCAGCTTACTGGGACTAGCGGGAGTTCGGAATGAGCAGTTCTTC.

The V and J genes are TRBV2 and TRBJ2-5; possibly TRBD1 for D (6 bases). From germline, CDR1 is SNHLY and CDR2 FYNNEI. This CDR3 region has 14 residues. V shed 2 bases and J shed 4 bases, with 11 bases lying between them. The CDR3 here is CASSETGQRETQYF. In DNA form, the CDR3 reads TGTGCCAGCAGTGAAACGGGACAAAGAGAGACCCAGTACTTC.